This T cell receptor beta chain was identified during a study of technical replicates of blood from a few donors. This clone has a single count. Measured with immunoSEQ multiplex PCR; TCRdb has only the in-frame clones, and not every one. The sample shows tens of thousands of clones, 95% to 98% of them seen only once. Germline loops: CDR1 MGHRA, CDR2 YSYEKL. The CDR3 contains 19 residues. V shed 1 base and J shed 1 base, with 17 bases lying between them. The TCR originated in a human donor in good health. The V call is TRBV4-1, the J call TRBJ1-6; D gene unclear. The source material was T cells isolated from PBMCs. The CDR3 region is CASSQGIVRGNSYNSPLHF. The CDR3 DNA sequence: TGCGCCAGCAGCCAAGGGATAGTACGAGGAAATTCCTATAATTCACCCCTCCACTTT.